The TCR beta chain described here comes from a study of OX40 agonist ivuxolimab in advanced cancers. Regarding the study in general: Ivuxolimab was an agonistic, fully human IgG2 monoclonal antibody directed against OX40 (CD134), a costimulatory receptor. Intravenous ivuxolimab was administered to patients every 2 weeks at six dose levels: 0.01, 0.1, 0.3, 1.5, 3 and 10 mg/kg. Of the roughly 52 dose-escalation patients, hepatocellular carcinoma was present in approximately 20, melanoma in some 15, renal cell carcinoma in 9 and head and neck cancer in 9. In the dose-escalation cohort, around 80% of patients were male, and the mean age was roughly 60 years with a range of roughly 20 to 79. Patients were allowed to have had prior anti-PD-1, anti-PD-L1 or anti-CTLA-4 therapy, and 40% to 45% of the dose-escalation patients had previously received checkpoint inhibitors. Three dose-escalation patients achieved partial responses, one with hepatocellular carcinoma and two with cutaneous melanoma. Peripheral TCRbeta sequencing was intended to test whether TCR sequence diversity was altered and clonal T-cell expansion was caused by ivuxolimab. The monotherapy dose-escalation portion (N ≈ 57 patients) of the phase I ivuxolimab trial is reported in the paper.

Concerning this clone itself: Its antigen target is currently unknown. Qualities for individual bases were not recorded, and no much larger clone is one base off.

The full study reports these points: At doses of 0.1 to 3.0 mg/kg, clonal expansion of both CD4+ and CD8+ blood T cells was observed from baseline to week 6. Partial responders in the 0.1-3.0 mg/kg groups had among the lowest normalized peripheral clonal expansion, especially among CD8+ T cells. After ivuxolimab, expanded clones were on average more numerous among CD8+ T cells than among CD4+ T cells. Low levels of normalized T-cell clonal expansion were also seen in some patients who did not respond. Antigen specificity was not determined for the clonally expanded peripheral T cells.

To sequence the TCRbeta CDR3 region, genomic DNA was isolated from the sorted cells. The immunoSEQ Assay was used for sequencing of TCRbeta CDR3 regions. In its TCRdb copy, this immuneACCESS table keeps in-frame sequences only and misses some clones. Where compared with another copy, unresolved V genes explain less than half of these, and the others have no known cause. Present in this sample are 50,000 to 65,000 clones, 87% of which were seen just once. The ten top clones hold under 0.8% of the sample. Per the germline V gene (reference sequence), GTSNPN is the CDR1 and SVGIG is the CDR2. V and J lose 1 base and 2 bases, and a span of 7 bases separates them. The CDR3 has 13 amino acids, counting the end cysteine and phenylalanine. Of all the DNA, just the CDR3 is kept, 39 bases in frame from base 1. The trial excluded patients who had a history of autoimmune disease or were on systemic immunosuppression. Peripheral blood for TCR sequencing was collected from all dose cohorts at baseline, on cycle 4 day 1, and on cycle 7 day 1. Samples came from an open-label, multicenter, first-in-human phase I dose-escalation trial of ivuxolimab. The trial enrolled adults with locally advanced or metastatic head and neck squamous cell, hepatocellular, melanoma or renal cell carcinoma. Before TCR sequencing, CD4+ T cells and CD8+ T cells were sorted from peripheral blood as separate populations.

The clonotype originates from an adult with an advanced solid tumor such as melanoma, head and neck, liver or kidney cancer. Sequencing used CD4+ or CD8+ T cells sorted from blood, obtained in a trial of the OX40 agonist ivuxolimab. This chain joins TRBV30 to TRBJ2-3; the D gene cannot be resolved beyond TRBD1 or TRBD2, each matching 5 bases. The CDR3 sequence is CAWSGGTTDTQYF. The nucleotide sequence reads TGTGCCTGGAGTGGGGGGACCACAGATACGCAGTATTTT.